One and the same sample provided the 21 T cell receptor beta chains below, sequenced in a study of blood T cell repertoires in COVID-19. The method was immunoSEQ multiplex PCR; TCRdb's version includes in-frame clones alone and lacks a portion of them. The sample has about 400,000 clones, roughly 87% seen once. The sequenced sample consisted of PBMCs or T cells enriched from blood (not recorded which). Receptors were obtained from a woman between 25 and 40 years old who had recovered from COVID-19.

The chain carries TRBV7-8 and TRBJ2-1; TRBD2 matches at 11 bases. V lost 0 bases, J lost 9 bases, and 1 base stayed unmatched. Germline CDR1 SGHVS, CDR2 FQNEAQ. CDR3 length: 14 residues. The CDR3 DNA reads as TGTGCCAGCAGCTTAGCACTAGCGGGAGCTGAGCAGTTCTTC. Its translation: CASSLALAGAEQFF.

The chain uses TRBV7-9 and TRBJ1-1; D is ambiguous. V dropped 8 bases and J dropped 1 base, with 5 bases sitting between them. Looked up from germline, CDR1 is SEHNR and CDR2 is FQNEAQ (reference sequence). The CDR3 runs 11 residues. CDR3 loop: CASAENTEAFF. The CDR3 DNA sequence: TGTGCCAGCGCAGAGAACACTGAAGCTTTCTTT.

CDR3 residues: CASSYVGSSGNTIYF. The CDR3 DNA reads as TGTGCCAGCAGTTACGTAGGGAGCTCTGGAAACACCATATATTTT. The gene calls are TRBV6-5 and TRBJ1-3; D unresolved. Trimming removed 2 bases at V and 0 bases at J, with 8 bases between. This CDR3 spans 15 amino acids. CDR1 is MNHEY, CDR2 SVGAGI, per germline.

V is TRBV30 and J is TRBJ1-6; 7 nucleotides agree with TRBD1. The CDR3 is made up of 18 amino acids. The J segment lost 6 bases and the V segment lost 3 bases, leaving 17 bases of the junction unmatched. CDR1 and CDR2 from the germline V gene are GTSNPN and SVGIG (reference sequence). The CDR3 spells CAWRGEGRTGRINSPLHF. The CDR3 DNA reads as TGTGCCTGGAGAGGCGAAGGGCGGACAGGCAGGATTAATTCACCCCTCCACTTT.

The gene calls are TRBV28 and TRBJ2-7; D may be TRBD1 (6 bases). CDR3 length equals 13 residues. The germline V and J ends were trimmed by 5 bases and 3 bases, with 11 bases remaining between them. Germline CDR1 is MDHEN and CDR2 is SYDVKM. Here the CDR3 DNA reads TGTGCCAGCAGTGCAGGGGCTTACTACGAGCAGTACTTC. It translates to CASSAGAYYEQYF.

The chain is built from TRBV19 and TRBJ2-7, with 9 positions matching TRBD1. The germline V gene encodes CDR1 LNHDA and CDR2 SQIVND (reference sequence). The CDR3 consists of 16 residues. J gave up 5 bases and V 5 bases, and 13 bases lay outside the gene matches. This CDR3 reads CASSLIPGQGLHEQYF. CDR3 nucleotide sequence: TGTGCCAGTAGTCTCATCCCGGGACAGGGTTTGCACGAGCAGTACTTC.

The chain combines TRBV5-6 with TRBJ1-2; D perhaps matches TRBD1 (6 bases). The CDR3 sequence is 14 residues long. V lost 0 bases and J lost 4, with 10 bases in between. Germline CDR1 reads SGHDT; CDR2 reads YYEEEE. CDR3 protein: CASSLGSGVYGYTF. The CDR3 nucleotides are TGTGCCAGCAGCTTGGGCTCAGGGGTCTATGGCTACACCTTC.

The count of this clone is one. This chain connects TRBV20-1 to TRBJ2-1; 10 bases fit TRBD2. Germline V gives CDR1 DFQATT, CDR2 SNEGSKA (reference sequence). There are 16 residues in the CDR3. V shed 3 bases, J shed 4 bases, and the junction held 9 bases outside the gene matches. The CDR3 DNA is TGCAGTGCTAGTTCCCTAGCGGGAGCGGCATACAATGAGCAGTTCTTC. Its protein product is CSASSLAGAAYNEQFF.

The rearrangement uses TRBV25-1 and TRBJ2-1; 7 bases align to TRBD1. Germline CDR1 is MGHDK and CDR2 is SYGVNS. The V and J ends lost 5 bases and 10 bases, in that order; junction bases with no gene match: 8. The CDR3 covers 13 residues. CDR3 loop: CASSIGTVSEQFF. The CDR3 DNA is TGTGCCAGCAGTATCGGGACAGTTAGCGAGCAGTTCTTC.

Here the CDR3 DNA reads TGTGCCAGCAGTTCCGCTAACAGCCCACGCACAGATACGCAGTATTTT. Protein product: CASSSANSPRTDTQYF. V usage is TRBV27 and J usage is TRBJ2-3; D gene uncertain. The CDR3 sequence is 16 residues long. V was cut by 4 bases and J by 1 base, with 15 bases left in between. The V gene's germline CDR1 is MNHEY and CDR2 SMNVEV (reference sequence).

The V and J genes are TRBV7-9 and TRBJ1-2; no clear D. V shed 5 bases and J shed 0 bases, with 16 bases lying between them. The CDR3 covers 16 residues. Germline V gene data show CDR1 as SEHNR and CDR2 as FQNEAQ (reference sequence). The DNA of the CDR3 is TGTGCCAGCAGCCCCCTGCGGGCTGAAGCTAACTATGGCTACACCTTC. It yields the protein CASSPLRAEANYGYTF.

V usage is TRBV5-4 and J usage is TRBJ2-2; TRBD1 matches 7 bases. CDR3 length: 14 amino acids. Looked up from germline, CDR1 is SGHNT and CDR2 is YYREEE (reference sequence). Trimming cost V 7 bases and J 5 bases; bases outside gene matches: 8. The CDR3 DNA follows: TGTGCCAGCTTCGACAGGGTGGCGACCGGGGAGCTGTTTTTT. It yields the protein CASFDRVATGELFF.

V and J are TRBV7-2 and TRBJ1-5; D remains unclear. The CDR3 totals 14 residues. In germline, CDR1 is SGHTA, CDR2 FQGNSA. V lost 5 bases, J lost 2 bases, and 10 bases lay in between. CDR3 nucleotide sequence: TGTGCCAGCAGCCTTAGTATGGGCAATCAGCCCCAGCATTTT. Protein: CASSLSMGNQPQHF.

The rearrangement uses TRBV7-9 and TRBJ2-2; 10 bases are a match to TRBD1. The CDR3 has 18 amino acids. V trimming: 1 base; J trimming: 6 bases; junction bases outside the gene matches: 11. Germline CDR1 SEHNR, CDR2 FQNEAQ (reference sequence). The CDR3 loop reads CASSLGWRDRGSAGELFF. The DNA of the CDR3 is TGTGCCAGCAGCTTAGGCTGGCGGGACAGGGGAAGCGCCGGGGAGCTGTTTTTT.

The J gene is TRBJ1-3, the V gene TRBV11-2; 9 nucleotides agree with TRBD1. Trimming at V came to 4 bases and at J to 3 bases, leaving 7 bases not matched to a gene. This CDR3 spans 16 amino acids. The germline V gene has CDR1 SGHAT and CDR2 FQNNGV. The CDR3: CASSSPGTGIGNTIYF. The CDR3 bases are TGTGCCAGCAGCTCCCCTGGGACAGGGATTGGAAACACCATATATTTT.

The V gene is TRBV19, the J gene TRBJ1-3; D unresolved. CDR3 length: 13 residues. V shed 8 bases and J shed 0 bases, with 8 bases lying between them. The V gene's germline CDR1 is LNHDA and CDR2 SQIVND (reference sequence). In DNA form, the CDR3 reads TGTGCCAGTGGACTCTTCTCTGGAAACACCATATATTTT. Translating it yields CASGLFSGNTIYF.

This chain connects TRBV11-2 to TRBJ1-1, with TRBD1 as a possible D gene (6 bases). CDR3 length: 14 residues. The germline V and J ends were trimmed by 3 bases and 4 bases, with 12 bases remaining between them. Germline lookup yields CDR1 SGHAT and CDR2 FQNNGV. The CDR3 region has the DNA TGTGCCAGCAGCTTTAATCAGGGGAGCACTGAAGCTTTCTTT. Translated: CASSFNQGSTEAFF.

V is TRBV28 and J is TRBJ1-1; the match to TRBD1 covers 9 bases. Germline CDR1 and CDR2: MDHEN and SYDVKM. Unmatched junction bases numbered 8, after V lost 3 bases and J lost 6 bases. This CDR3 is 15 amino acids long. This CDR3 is CASSLRDRAFSEAFF. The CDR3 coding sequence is TGTGCCAGCAGTTTGCGGGACAGGGCTTTCTCTGAAGCTTTCTTT.

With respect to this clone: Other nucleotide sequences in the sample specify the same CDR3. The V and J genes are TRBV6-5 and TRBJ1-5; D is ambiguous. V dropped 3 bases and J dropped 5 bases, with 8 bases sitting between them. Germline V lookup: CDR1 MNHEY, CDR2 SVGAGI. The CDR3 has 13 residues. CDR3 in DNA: TGTGCCAGCAGTTATTCCTTCGATCAGCCCCAGCATTTT. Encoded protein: CASSYSFDQPQHF.

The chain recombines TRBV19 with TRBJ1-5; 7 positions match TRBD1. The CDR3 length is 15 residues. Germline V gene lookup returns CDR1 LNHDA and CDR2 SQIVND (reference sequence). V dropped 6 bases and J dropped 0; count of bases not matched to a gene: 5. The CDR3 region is CASSRTGDSNQPQHF. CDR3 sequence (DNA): TGTGCCAGTAGCCGGACAGGTGATAGCAATCAGCCCCAGCATTTT.

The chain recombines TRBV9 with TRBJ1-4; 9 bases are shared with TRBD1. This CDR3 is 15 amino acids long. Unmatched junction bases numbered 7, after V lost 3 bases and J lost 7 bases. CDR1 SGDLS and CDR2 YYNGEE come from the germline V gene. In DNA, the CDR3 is TGTGCCAGCAGCGAGGGGACAGGGCTTGGTGAAAAACTGTTTTTT. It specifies CASSEGTGLGEKLFF.